These 30 T cell receptor beta chains share one sample of origin, sequenced in a study of tissue T cells after allogeneic stem cell transplantation. Only in-frame clones appear in the TCRdb table, and some are missing; sequencing was by immunoSEQ multiplex PCR. The sample includes approximately 45,000 clones, approximately 70% of them seen just once. Sequenced: sorted cells pooled from one or two spleens. Receptor source: a pool of C57BL/6 mice in good health.

Of note for this clone: Gene names and germline match the mouse. The CDR3 sequence: CASVKGSYEQYF. CDR3 DNA, as far as it was read: TGTGCCAGCGTGAAGGGCTCCTATGAACAGTAC. V is TRBV13-3 and J is TRBJ2-7; D is ambiguous. The read ends 1 residue before the CDR3 terminus; that terminus is restored from the germline J gene. The CDR3 is 12 amino acids. Trimming took 7 bases from V and 0 from J, leaving 8 bases between them. The germline V gene encodes CDR1 NNHDY and CDR2 SYVADS.

With regard to this clone: Here the gene names and germline are mouse. Coverage ceases 1 residue before the CDR3 finishes, and the germline J gene fills in the end. The V call is TRBV16, the J call TRBJ2-5; D unresolved. The CDR3 has 12 amino acids. Germline V gives CDR1 SGHSA, CDR2 FRNQAP. V was trimmed by 1 base and J by 5 bases, leaving 4 bases between them. CDR3 amino acids: CASSLAGDTQYF. The DNA read from the CDR3 is TGTGCAAGCAGCTTAGCTGGAGACACCCAGTAC.

Points on this clone: Any gene name here is a mouse gene name. Read sequence stops 1 residue before the CDR3 end, and the germline J gene provides the missing end. The gene calls are TRBV20 and TRBJ1-4; tentative D call: TRBD1 (5 bases). V was clipped by 0 bases and J by 2 bases, with 10 bases between them. The V gene's germline CDR1 is GFQATS and CDR2 STVNSAI. The CDR3 sequence is 15 residues long. The CDR3 loop is CGAREQGPSNERLFF. The part of the CDR3 DNA that was read is TGTGGTGCTAGGGAGCAGGGACCGTCCAACGAAAGATTATTT.

A word on this clone: Germline and genes here are mouse. The CDR3 end lies 1 residue beyond the end of the read and is filled in from the germline J gene. The chain is built from TRBV16 and TRBJ2-7, with 9 bases aligning to TRBD2. Germline CDR1 is SGHSA and CDR2 is FRNQAP. V gave up 3 bases and J gave up 4 bases; unmatched junction bases: 4. This CDR3 spans 14 amino acids. CDR3 residues: CASSFPGLGYEQYF. Partial CDR3 DNA: TGTGCAAGCAGCTTTCCGGGACTGGGATATGAACAGTAC.

To note about this clone: The listed genes are named as in mouse. The read ends 1 residue early relative to the CDR3; the germline J gene fills the gap. This sequence joins TRBV15 and TRBJ2-7, with TRBD2 matching 10 bases. Looked up from germline, CDR1 is SGHND and CDR2 is FRSKSL. V was pared by 2 bases and J by 3 bases, with 1 base of the junction left unmatched. This CDR3 is 14 amino acids long. CDR3 in amino acids: CASSLLGGRYEQYF. CDR3 bases read: TGTGCCAGCAGTTTACTGGGGGGGCGCTATGAACAGTAC.

About this clone: Genes and germline are mouse. The read falls 1 residue short of the CDR3 end, and the missing part is taken from the germline J gene. The chain links TRBV13-2 to TRBJ1-4; the D gene is possibly TRBD1 (5 bases). This CDR3 is 14 amino acids long. Germline V gene lookup returns CDR1 NNHNN and CDR2 SYGAGS (reference sequence). V lost 5 bases to trimming and J lost 0 bases, with 8 bases between them. The CDR3 reads CASGDKFSNERLFF. The CDR3 bases that were read are TGTGCCAGCGGGGACAAATTTTCCAACGAAAGATTATTT.

Concerning this clone: Mouse germline and gene names are used. The read halts 1 residue ahead of the CDR3 end, with the missing end drawn from the germline J gene. The chain uses TRBV29 and TRBJ2-7; D is unresolved. V was shortened by 6 bases and J by 0 bases, with 6 bases between the two germline ends. Per the germline V gene, CDR1 is MSHET and CDR2 is SYDVDS. This CDR3 spans 12 amino acids. The chain's CDR3 is CASSGFSYEQYF. The CDR3 DNA, read in part, is TGTGCTAGCAGCGGATTCTCCTATGAACAGTAC.

Turning to this clone: These gene names are mouse names. The CDR3 end falls 1 residue outside the read, so it is completed with the germline J gene. J is TRBJ2-1 and V is TRBV12-1; 14 positions match TRBD2. The junction had 1 base not matched to a gene; V was cut back by 1 base and J by 3 bases. CDR3 length equals 16 residues. Germline V gene data show CDR1 as SGHSN and CDR2 as HYEKVE. The CDR3 DNA, read in part, is TGTGCCAGCTCTCTGGGACTGGGGGGGCGCTATGCTGAGCAGTTC. Translating gives CASSLGLGGRYAEQF. The full-length CDR3 reads as CASSLGLGGRYAEQFF.

In the case of this clone: Germline and genes here are mouse. The read stops 1 residue short of the end of the CDR3; the missing end is completed from the germline J gene. The gene calls are TRBV2 and TRBJ2-3; no reliable D call. With 1 base removed from V and 2 bases from J, the gap between germline ends came to 10 bases. The CDR3 is made up of 15 amino acids. The germline V gene encodes CDR1 LGHNA and CDR2 YSYQKL. The CDR3 sequence: CASSQGRPYAETLYF. The part of the CDR3 DNA that was read is TGTGCCAGCAGCCAAGGGAGGCCCTATGCAGAAACGCTGTAT.

As to this clone: Mouse gene names apply. CDR3 DNA, as far as it was read: TGTGCCAGCAGTCGGGGCGGCAACCAGGCTCCGCTT. It encodes CASSRGGNQAPL. The whole CDR3 reads CASSRGGNQAPLF. The V call is TRBV26, the J call TRBJ1-5, with TRBD1 as a possible D gene (5 bases). From the germline J gene comes the end of the CDR3, since the read stops 1 residue before it. Trimming removed 4 bases from V and 3 bases from J, with 7 bases in between. The CDR3 totals 13 residues. The germline V gene encodes CDR1 KGHPV and CDR2 FQNQEV (reference sequence).

This clone was seen a few times. Here the gene names and germline are mouse. The CDR3 reads CASSDWGANERLFF. The part of the CDR3 DNA that was read is TGTGCCAGCAGTGATTGGGGGGCCAACGAAAGATTATTT. The J gene is TRBJ1-4, the V gene TRBV13-1, with D possibly being TRBD1 (5 bases). Coverage ceases 1 residue before the CDR3 finishes, and the germline J gene fills in the end. Trimming stripped 1 base from V and 3 bases from J, with 7 bases between. In germline, CDR1 is NSHNY, CDR2 SYGAGN. CDR3 length equals 14 residues.

On this clone itself: Gene and germline names: mouse. The sequence runs out 1 residue before the end of the CDR3; the remainder is reconstructed from the germline J gene. V gene TRBV3 combines with J gene TRBJ1-4; D is uncertain. The CDR3 length is 13 residues. Germline V gene sequence: CDR1 SNHLY, CDR2 FYNGKV (reference sequence). Between the trimmed V and J ends, which lost 4 bases and 0 bases, there was a span of 3 bases. CDR3 DNA, as far as it was read: TGTGCCAGCAGCTCCCTTTCCAACGAAAGATTATTT. Its protein is CASSSLSNERLF. The whole CDR3 protein reads CASSSLSNERLFF.

Concerning this clone itself: Gene names follow the mouse nomenclature. With the read ending 1 residue before the CDR3 end, the germline J gene is used to fill in that end. The V gene is TRBV13-1, the J gene TRBJ1-4, with TRBD1 as a possible D gene (6 bases). Looked up from germline, CDR1 is NSHNY and CDR2 is SYGAGN. Trimming removed 5 bases at V and 3 bases at J, with 14 bases between. This CDR3 comprises 15 residues. CDR3 region: CASRRQALPNERLFF. CDR3 DNA, as far as it was read: TGTGCCAGCAGGAGACAGGCCCTTCCCAACGAAAGATTATTT.

For this clone: Gene names refer to mouse genes. Read data end 1 residue before the CDR3 end; the end is taken from the germline J gene. J is TRBJ2-2 and V is TRBV30; the D is unclear. Trimming stripped 3 bases from V and 5 bases from J, with 4 bases between. This CDR3 is built from 11 residues. CDR1 is SQVVS, CDR2 ANEGSEA, per germline. The CDR3 protein is CSSRGTGQLYF. The DNA read from the CDR3 is TGTAGTTCTAGGGGGACCGGGCAGCTCTAC.

This clone has just one count. Mouse names are used for the genes. The missing CDR3 end, 1 residue past where the read stops, is filled in from the germline J gene. The rearrangement joins TRBV16 to TRBJ1-4; TRBD1 matches at 10 bases. Germline V gives CDR1 SGHSA, CDR2 FRNQAP. The CDR3 runs to 15 residues. Germline trimming cut 2 bases from V and 7 bases from J; bases unmatched to any gene: 4. CDR3 region: CASSLPGQGPERLFF. Incomplete CDR3 DNA: TGTGCAAGCAGCTTACCGGGACAGGGGCCCGAAAGATTATTT.

For this clone: The listed genes are named as in mouse. The CDR3 end lies 1 residue beyond the end of the read and is filled in from the germline J gene. This rearrangement joins TRBV13-3 to TRBJ1-2; 8 bases fit TRBD1. CDR1 and CDR2 (germline): NNHDY, SYVADS. The V gene end was trimmed by 4 bases and the J gene end by 3 bases; junction bases not matched to a gene: 2. The CDR3 is 13 residues long. The CDR3 here is CASSLRGHSDYTF. The sequenced CDR3 bases are TGTGCCAGCAGTCTCAGGGGGCACTCCGACTACACC.

Remarks on this clone: The gene names given are mouse names. The read terminates 1 residue before the CDR3 end, so the remaining end is supplied by the germline J gene. The chain has TRBV13-3 and TRBJ2-5; 8 positions agree with TRBD2. Germline CDR1 and CDR2: NNHDY and SYVADS. The ends lost 7 bases at V and 2 bases at J; junction bases unmatched: 9. The CDR3 spans 15 residues. CDR3 bases read: TGTGCCAGCGGTTTTCTGGGGGGAGGCCAAGACACCCAGTAC. It encodes CASGFLGGGQDTQY. The CDR3 reads in full as CASGFLGGGQDTQYF.

Points on this clone: Genes and germline are mouse. The CDR3 is cut off 1 residue early in the read; its end comes from the germline J gene. The rearrangement joins TRBV4 to TRBJ1-1, with D unresolved. Trimming pared 5 bases from V and 1 base from J, leaving 8 bases between. Per the germline V gene, CDR1 is LGHDT and CDR2 is YNNKQL (reference sequence). The length of the CDR3 is 13 residues. CDR3 sequence: CASSKTINTEVFF. The part of the CDR3 DNA that was read is TGTGCCAGCAGCAAGACAATAAACACAGAAGTCTTC.

Turning to this clone: Gene names are the mouse ones. The CDR3 here is CASSSWGNQDTQYF. The part of the CDR3 DNA that was read is TGTGCCAGCAGTTCCTGGGGTAACCAAGACACCCAGTAC. The genes are TRBV15 and TRBJ2-5; the D gene is possibly TRBD2 (6 bases). The observed sequence ends 1 residue before the CDR3 terminus, with the missing tail filled in from the germline J gene. Germline CDR1 is SGHND and CDR2 is FRSKSL. Deletions cut 4 bases from V and 0 bases from J, with 8 bases between. The CDR3 runs 14 residues.

Remarks on this clone: The genes are named according to mouse. The read ends 1 residue before the CDR3 terminus; that terminus is restored from the germline J gene. The genes are TRBV17 and TRBJ2-3; 7 nucleotides agree with TRBD2. The junction had 2 bases not matched to a gene; V was cut back by 2 bases and J by 0 bases. Germline V CDR1 and CDR2: MNHDT, YYDKIL. The CDR3 totals 15 residues. The CDR3 DNA, read in part, is TGTGCTAGCAGTAGAAGACTGGGTAGTGCAGAAACGCTGTAT. Translating gives CASSRRLGSAETLY. The complete CDR3 protein is CASSRRLGSAETLYF.

Concerning this clone itself: The listed genes are named as in mouse. The read stops 1 residue short of the end of the CDR3; the missing end is completed from the germline J gene. J is TRBJ2-5 and V is TRBV31; 11 bases map to TRBD2. V lost 0 bases and J lost 8; bases outside the gene matches: 7. CDR1 is GKSSPN and CDR2 is SITVG in the germline V gene. CDR3 length: 15 amino acids. CDR3 amino acids: CAWSLPGLGVGTQYF. The CDR3 DNA, read in part, is TGTGCCTGGAGTCTTCCGGGACTGGGGGTTGGCACCCAGTAC. The full variable domain, rest sourced from reference TRBV31 and TRBJ2-5, is AQTIHQWPVAEIKAVGSPLSLGCTIKGKSSPNLYWYWQATGGTLQQLFYSITVGQVESVVQLNLSASRPKDDQFILSTEKLLLSHSGFYLCAWSLPGLGVGTQYFGPGTRLLVL.

With regard to this clone: Gene names are the mouse ones. The sequenced fragment ends 1 residue before the CDR3 boundary, so the rest is inferred from the germline J gene. The chain has TRBV12-2 and TRBJ1-5; possible D gene TRBD1, 6 bases. Trimming removed 2 bases at V and 0 bases at J, with 10 bases between. This CDR3 has 15 amino acids. Per the germline V gene, CDR1 is SGHLS and CDR2 is HYDKME. CDR3: CASSHGTHNNQAPLF. The DNA read from the CDR3 is TGTGCCAGCTCTCACGGGACACATAACAACCAGGCTCCGCTT.

About this clone: Gene labels here are mouse ones. The DNA ends 1 residue before the CDR3 does, and the rest of the CDR3 is filled in from the germline J gene. The V gene is TRBV15, the J gene TRBJ1-4; possibly TRBD1 for D (5 bases). The length of the CDR3 is 14 residues. The V end was cut by 5 bases, the J end by 0 bases, with 7 bases between. Germline loops: CDR1 SGHND, CDR2 FRSKSL. CDR3 region: CASSPTVSNERLFF. The sequenced part of the CDR3 DNA is TGTGCCAGCAGTCCGACAGTTTCCAACGAAAGATTATTT.

In regard to this clone: Gene names denote mouse genes. The read ends 1 residue early relative to the CDR3; the germline J gene fills the gap. Other DNA sequences in this specimen translate into the identical CDR3. The gene calls are TRBV13-2 and TRBJ1-6; D ambiguous. TRBJ1-6 is designated an ORF whose function remains uncertain. V lost 0 bases to trimming and J lost 3 bases, with 4 bases between them. Germline CDR1 NNHNN, CDR2 SYGAGS (reference sequence). This CDR3 has 14 residues. The sequenced CDR3 bases are TGTGCCAGCGGTGATGCCAACTATAATTCGCCCCTCTAC. Protein product: CASGDANYNSPLY. The CDR3 in full is CASGDANYNSPLYF.

As for this clone: Genes and germline are mouse. The read ends 1 residue before the CDR3 terminus; that terminus is restored from the germline J gene. The chain couples TRBV13-3 to TRBJ2-7; TRBD1 aligns across 11 bases. Unmatched junction bases numbered 6, after V lost 7 bases and J lost 6 bases. This CDR3 contains 13 residues. Germline CDR1 NNHDY, CDR2 SYVADS. CDR3 DNA (partial): TGTGCCAGCCTAAGGACAGGGGGCATTGAACAGTAC. Amino acids: CASLRTGGIEQY. The CDR3 as a whole reads CASLRTGGIEQYF.

Note on this clone: Mouse gene names apply. The CDR3 extends 1 residue past the end of the read, so its final part is completed from the germline J gene. V gene TRBV19 combines with J gene TRBJ2-1; 12 nucleotides match TRBD2. V lost 5 bases and J lost 5; bases outside the gene matches: 5. The CDR3 runs 15 residues. In germline, CDR1 is FNHDT, CDR2 SITEND (reference sequence). CDR3 amino acids: CASRPGTGGHAEQFF. The CDR3 DNA, read in part, is TGTGCCAGCAGGCCCGGGACTGGGGGGCATGCTGAGCAGTTC. The full variable domain, its missing parts supplied by reference TRBV19 and TRBJ2-1, is GGIITQTPKFLIGQEGQKLTLKCQQNFNHDTMYWYRQDSGKGLRLIYYSITENDLQKGDLSEGYDASREKKSSFSLTVTSAQKNEMAVFLCASRPGTGGHAEQFFGPGTRLTVL.

Comment on this clone: Each gene name is a mouse one. The DNA ends 1 residue before the CDR3 does, and the rest of the CDR3 is filled in from the germline J gene. The chain joins TRBV26 to TRBJ1-5; 11 bases line up with TRBD1. Germline CDR1 reads KGHPV; CDR2 reads FQNQEV (reference sequence). This CDR3 has 13 amino acids. Germline trimming cut 4 bases from V and 9 bases from J; bases unmatched to any gene: 2. The CDR3 is CASSRDRGTAPLF. The covered CDR3 bases are TGTGCCAGCAGTCGGGACAGGGGGACGGCTCCGCTT. The variable domain in full, with the rest retrieved from reference TRBV26 and TRBJ1-5, is NSKVIQTPRYLVKGQGQKAKMRCIPEKGHPVVFWYQQNKNNEFKFLINFQNQEVLQQIDMTEKRFSAECPSNSPCSLEIQSSEAGDSALYLCASSRDRGTAPLFGEGTRLSVL.

On this clone itself: Mouse gene names apply. The read terminates 1 residue before the CDR3 end, so the remaining end is supplied by the germline J gene. The rearrangement joins TRBV5 to TRBJ1-3; no clear D gene. CDR1 LGHNA and CDR2 YNLKQL come from the germline V gene (reference sequence). The CDR3 contains 15 residues. V lost 2 bases and J 0 bases, leaving 8 bases between the germline ends. The DNA read from the CDR3 is TGTGCCAGCAGCCAAATGGACCGTTCTGGAAATACGCTCTAT. Its protein is CASSQMDRSGNTLY. The full CDR3 sequence reads CASSQMDRSGNTLYF.

About this clone: Gene names denote mouse genes. The read ends 1 residue shy of where the CDR3 ends; the end is completed using the germline J gene. V usage is TRBV1 and J usage is TRBJ2-7; TRBD2 matches 9 bases. V gave up 5 bases and J gave up 4 bases; unmatched junction bases: 6. This CDR3 region has 14 residues. CDR1 and CDR2 (germline): NSQYPW, LRSPGD (reference sequence). CDR3 DNA (partial): TGCACCTGCAGTTCCCGGGACTGGGCGTATGAACAGTAC. Its translation is CTCSSRDWAYEQY. The full CDR3 reads CTCSSRDWAYEQYF.

As regards this clone: Gene names denote mouse genes. The CDR3 extends 1 residue past the end of the read, so its final part is completed from the germline J gene. The chain couples TRBV13-3 to TRBJ2-1; unclear D gene. Looked up from germline, CDR1 is NNHDY and CDR2 is SYVADS. The CDR3 covers 14 residues. V was shortened by 0 bases and J by 1 base, with 5 bases between the two germline ends. The CDR3 bases that were read are TGTGCCAGCAGTGATGGCTGGAACTATGCTGAGCAGTTC. It translates to CASSDGWNYAEQF. From start to end, the CDR3 is CASSDGWNYAEQFF.